This T cell receptor beta chain was found in a study of CD8+CD57+ T cells in acquired aplastic anemia. Study summary: Healthy donor CD4+ cell samples had a mean of roughly 9.9 million reads.

Study results and caveats: Patients and controls were not found to differ significantly in CD8+ Simpson's diversity.

This CDR3 is 15 amino acids long. CDR1 is SGHTA and CDR2 is FQGTGA in the germline V gene. CDR3 and TCR beta VDJ profiling relied on a genomic DNA template. TCRdb called the reads again in MiXCR, with one record for every CDR3 protein. The sample lists about 210,000 distinct CDR3 sequences; approximately 60% were seen once. Worth noting for this clonotype: Antigen specificity is unknown.

This clonotype originated in a human donor in good health. V usage is TRBV7-3 and J usage is TRBJ2-7, with 7 positions matching TRBD2. The source material was sorted CD4+, CD8+, or CD8+CD57+ T cells (not recorded which) from PBMCs. The chain's CDR3 is CARDPPGLESAEQYF. CDR3 in DNA: TGTGCTAGAGATCCCCCCGGACTAGAGTCAGCCGAGCAGTACTTC.